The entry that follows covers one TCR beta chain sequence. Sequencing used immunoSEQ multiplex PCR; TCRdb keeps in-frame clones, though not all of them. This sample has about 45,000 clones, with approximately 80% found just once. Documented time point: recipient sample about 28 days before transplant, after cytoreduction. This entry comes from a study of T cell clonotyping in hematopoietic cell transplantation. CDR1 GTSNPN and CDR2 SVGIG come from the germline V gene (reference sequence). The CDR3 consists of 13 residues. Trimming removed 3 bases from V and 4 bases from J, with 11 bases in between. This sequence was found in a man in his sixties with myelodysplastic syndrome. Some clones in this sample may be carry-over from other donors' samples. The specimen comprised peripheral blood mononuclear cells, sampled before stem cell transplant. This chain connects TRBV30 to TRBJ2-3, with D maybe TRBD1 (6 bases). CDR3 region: CAWRQGAADTQYF. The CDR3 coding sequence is TGTGCCTGGAGACAGGGCGCGGCAGATACGCAGTATTTT.